A selection of T cell receptor beta chains follows, all from one sample in a study of CD8 T cells in ankylosing spondylitis. From the 5' RACE reads, TCRdb called clonotypes with MiXCR, one entry per CDR3 protein. The data show 100,000 to 150,000 distinct CDR3 sequences, around 7% seen once. Material for sequencing was blood, either unsorted or a sorted T cell fraction (not recorded which). These receptors originate from a male donor with ankylosing spondylitis or in good health (not recorded which). Both conserved end residues are part of each CDR3. The D gene is left open where the match is weak. Rows give clone size only sometimes, using once, few, many, or a class for an expanded clone.

clone size	V gene	D gene	J gene	CDR3 DNA	CDR3 protein
many	TRBV24-1	.	TRBJ2-3	TGTGCCACCAGCCAACAGGATACGCAGTATTTT	CATSQQDTQYF
many	TRBV3-1	.	TRBJ1-3	TGTGCCAGCAGCCAAGACAGCGTCTCTGGAAACACCATATATTTT	CASSQDSVSGNTIYF
few	TRBV7-3	.	TRBJ2-3	TGTGCCAGCAGCTTAACACAGGTGTCCCCAGATACGCAGTATTTT	CASSLTQVSPDTQYF
many	TRBV6-5	.	TRBJ2-5	TGTGCCAGCAGTTACTCCGAGCTTTCTGAGACCCAGTACTTC	CASSYSELSETQYF
many	TRBV10-3	TRBD2	TRBJ2-1	TGTGCCATCAGTCCCTCAGGGACTAGCGGGGTTGAAGGCTCCTACAATGAGCAGTTCTTC	CAISPSGTSGVEGSYNEQFF
many	TRBV4-1	TRBD2	TRBJ2-3	TGCGCCAGCAGCCACCGCACTAGCGGGAGCGATACGCAGTATTTT	CASSHRTSGSDTQYF
few	TRBV27	.	TRBJ1-4	TGTGCCAGCAGTTTCGTGGGTTCTGCAACTAATGAAAAACTGTTTTTT	CASSFVGSATNEKLFF
few	TRBV7-9	TRBD1	TRBJ2-7	TGTGCCAGCAGCTCCGGGACAGGGTCAAACGAGCAGTACTTC	CASSSGTGSNEQYF
.	TRBV18	TRBD2	TRBJ2-2	TGTGCCAGCTCACCTCTCCTTCCTAGCGGGACTCAGATTAACACCGGGGAGCTGTTTTTT	CASSPLLPSGTQINTGELFF
many	TRBV2	.	TRBJ1-2	TGTGCCAGCAGTTTGGGGACGGGAGGGCCCTATGGCTACACCTTC	CASSLGTGGPYGYTF
many	TRBV6-1	.	TRBJ2-2	TGTGCCAGTAAGATATGGACCGAAGCGAACACCGGGGAGCTGTTTTTT	CASKIWTEANTGELFF
many	TRBV20-1	TRBD1	TRBJ2-7	TGCAGTGTGGGACAGGGGGGATTCGAGCAGTACTTC	CSVGQGGFEQYF
many	TRBV20-1	TRBD1	TRBJ2-7	TGCAGTGTCAAGACAGGGGCTCTGTTCGAGCAGTACTTC	CSVKTGALFEQYF
many	TRBV9	.	TRBJ2-5	TGTGCCAGCAGCGAGGGTGGGGGGAGTGGGGAGACCCAGTACTTC	CASSEGGGSGETQYF
many	TRBV10-3	TRBD1	TRBJ1-5	TGTGCCATCAGTGAAGGACAGGGGGGATTCAATCAGCCCCAGCATTTT	CAISEGQGGFNQPQHF
.	TRBV7-2	.	TRBJ1-2	TGTGCCAGCAGCTTAGGGAGGGACGGCTATGGCTACACCTTC	CASSLGRDGYGYTF
many	TRBV3-1	.	TRBJ2-3	TGTGCCAGCAGCCCCCGATGGCAGCCAACCACAGATACGCAGTATTTT	CASSPRWQPTTDTQYF
.	TRBV9	.	TRBJ1-1	TGTGCCAGCAGCGTAGAGGGTCGGGCCTCCACTGAAGCTTTCTTT	CASSVEGRASTEAFF
many	TRBV9	.	TRBJ2-2	TGTGCCAGCAGACGCCTAGAGAACACCGGGGAGCTGTTTTTT	CASRRLENTGELFF
many	TRBV19	.	TRBJ1-1	TGTGCCAGTAGTATAGATCGTCGGAACACTGAAGCTTTCTTT	CASSIDRRNTEAFF
many	TRBV18	.	TRBJ2-1	TGTGCCAGCTCACCACCATTCCCGGACAATGAGCAGTTCTTC	CASSPPFPDNEQFF
.	TRBV6-1	.	TRBJ1-1	TGTGCCAGCACTCCCAGCACTGAAGCTTTCTTT	CASTPSTEAFF
many	TRBV7-9	TRBD1	TRBJ1-4	TGTGCCAGCAGCCATTGGGACAGTTGGAGTGAAAAACTGTTTTTT	CASSHWDSWSEKLFF
many	TRBV7-2	.	TRBJ1-1	TGTGCCAGCAGCCCGTCCTTCGGCACTGAAGCTTTCTTT	CASSPSFGTEAFF
many	TRBV5-1	TRBD1	TRBJ2-1	TGCGCCAGCAGCTTCGACAGGGACATCAATGAGCAGTTCTTC	CASSFDRDINEQFF
many	TRBV5-1	TRBD2	TRBJ2-5	TGCGCCAGCTCTCGCCTCGACGCGGGGGAAGTGACCCAGTACTTC	CASSRLDAGEVTQYF
many	TRBV7-3	.	TRBJ1-1	TGTGCCAGCAGCTCGAGAGGACCGATGAACACTGAAGCTTTCTTT	CASSSRGPMNTEAFF
many	TRBV5-8	TRBD2	TRBJ2-5	TGTGCCAGCACCACCCGGCTTAGCGGGGGGTACCAAGAGACCCAGTACTTC	CASTTRLSGGYQETQYF
many	TRBV20-1	TRBD1	TRBJ2-7	TGCAGTGCTCGGACGGACAGGACCGGAGAGCAGTACTTC	CSARTDRTGEQYF
many	TRBV12-3/TRBV12-4	.	TRBJ2-3	TGTGCCAGCAGTTTAGGACAGCTATACACAGATACGCAGTATTTT	CASSLGQLYTDTQYF
many	TRBV7-2	.	TRBJ1-1	TGTGCCAGCACCCTGGGGGGGGGGAAGTCTGAAGCTTTCTTT	CASTLGGGKSEAFF
many	TRBV5-1	.	TRBJ1-5	TGCGCCAGCAGCGTAGACAGTTCTAGCAATCAGCCCCAGCATTTT	CASSVDSSSNQPQHF
few	TRBV5-1	.	TRBJ1-2	TGCGCCAGCAAGACCACAGGGAACGGCTACACCTTC	CASKTTGNGYTF
many	TRBV29-1	.	TRBJ1-1	TGCAGCGTTAGCGCCAGAAACACTGAAGCTTTCTTT	CSVSARNTEAFF
many	TRBV10-3	.	TRBJ2-5	TGTGCCATCAGTGACACACTAGGAGGGGAGACCCAGTACTTC	CAISDTLGGETQYF
many	TRBV5-1	TRBD1	TRBJ2-7	TGCGCCAGCAGCTTGATCGGGACAGGGCCCGACTACGAGCAGTACTTC	CASSLIGTGPDYEQYF
many	TRBV5-1	TRBD1	TRBJ2-7	TGCGCCAGCAGCAGGGGACAGGGGGTTTTCTACGAGCAGTACTTC	CASSRGQGVFYEQYF
many	TRBV7-8	TRBD2	TRBJ2-7	TGTGCCAGCAGCTTAGGGCGGGAGACGGGCGAGCAGTACTTC	CASSLGRETGEQYF
many	TRBV12-3/TRBV12-4	TRBD2	TRBJ2-2	TGTGCCAGCAGCCCTCACGCTAGCGGGAACGCCGGGGAGCTGTTTTTT	CASSPHASGNAGELFF
many	TRBV5-1	.	TRBJ2-1	TGCGCCAGCAGCTTGGAGGTCCGGCGAAATGAGCAGTTCTTC	CASSLEVRRNEQFF
few	TRBV4-3	.	TRBJ2-1	TGCGCCAGCAGCTCAGATGGGGGAAGCTCCTACAATGAGCAGTTCTTC	CASSSDGGSSYNEQFF
.	TRBV5-1	.	TRBJ2-2	TGCGCCAGCAGCTCCGCCAGGAACACCGGGGAGCTGTTTTTT	CASSSARNTGELFF
many	TRBV20-1	TRBD2	TRBJ2-3	TGCAGTGCGAGGACTAGCGGGAGTGTAAATACGCAGTATTTT	CSARTSGSVNTQYF
many	TRBV15	.	TRBJ2-2	TGTGCCACCAGCAGAGGCTGGAACACCGGGGAGCTGTTTTTT	CATSRGWNTGELFF
many	TRBV20-1	TRBD2	TRBJ2-7	TGCAGTGCTGATTCGGGGACTAGCGGGAGCACCGAGCAGTACTTC	CSADSGTSGSTEQYF
many	TRBV5-1	TRBD1	TRBJ1-3	TGCGCCAGCAGCTTGGCGGGACAGGCTGGAAACACCATATATTTT	CASSLAGQAGNTIYF
many	TRBV3-1	.	TRBJ2-7	TGTGCCAGCAGCCATTCCGCCTACGAGCAGTACTTC	CASSHSAYEQYF
many	TRBV5-1	TRBD1	TRBJ2-2	TGCGCCAGCAGCTTTGAAGTATCCTGGCTCACAGGGGTTAACACCGGGGAGCTGTTTTTT	CASSFEVSWLTGVNTGELFF
many	TRBV7-8	TRBD2	TRBJ2-1	TGTGCCAGCAGCTTAGCGGGAGCGGGAGGGATAGGAAATGAGCAGTTCTTC	CASSLAGAGGIGNEQFF
many	TRBV5-1	.	TRBJ2-1	TGCGCCAGCAGCTTTCGGGACATCTCGAGTGAGCAGTTCTTC	CASSFRDISSEQFF
many	TRBV5-1	.	TRBJ2-3	TGCGCCAGCAGCTTGCTAGGAACTGTAGCAGATACGCAGTATTTT	CASSLLGTVADTQYF
many	TRBV3-1	.	TRBJ1-2	TGTGCCAGCAGCCCGAACGGGATCGGGCCGGGCTACACCTTC	CASSPNGIGPGYTF